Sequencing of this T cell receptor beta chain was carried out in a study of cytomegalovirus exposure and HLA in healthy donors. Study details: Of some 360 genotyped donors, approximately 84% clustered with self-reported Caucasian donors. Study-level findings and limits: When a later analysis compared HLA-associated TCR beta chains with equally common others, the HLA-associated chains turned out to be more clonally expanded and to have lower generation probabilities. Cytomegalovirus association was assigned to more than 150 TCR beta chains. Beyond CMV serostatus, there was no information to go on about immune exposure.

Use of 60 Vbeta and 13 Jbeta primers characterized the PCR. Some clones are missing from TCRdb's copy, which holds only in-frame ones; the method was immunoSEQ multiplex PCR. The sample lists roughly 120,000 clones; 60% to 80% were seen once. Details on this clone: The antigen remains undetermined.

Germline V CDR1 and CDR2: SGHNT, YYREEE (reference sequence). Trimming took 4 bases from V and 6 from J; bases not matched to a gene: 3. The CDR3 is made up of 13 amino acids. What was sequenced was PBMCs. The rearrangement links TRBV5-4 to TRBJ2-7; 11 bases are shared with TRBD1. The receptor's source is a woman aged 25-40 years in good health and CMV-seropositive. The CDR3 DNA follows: TGTGCCAGCAGCGGGGGACAGGGGGGCGAGCAGTACTTC. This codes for CASSGGQGGEQYF.